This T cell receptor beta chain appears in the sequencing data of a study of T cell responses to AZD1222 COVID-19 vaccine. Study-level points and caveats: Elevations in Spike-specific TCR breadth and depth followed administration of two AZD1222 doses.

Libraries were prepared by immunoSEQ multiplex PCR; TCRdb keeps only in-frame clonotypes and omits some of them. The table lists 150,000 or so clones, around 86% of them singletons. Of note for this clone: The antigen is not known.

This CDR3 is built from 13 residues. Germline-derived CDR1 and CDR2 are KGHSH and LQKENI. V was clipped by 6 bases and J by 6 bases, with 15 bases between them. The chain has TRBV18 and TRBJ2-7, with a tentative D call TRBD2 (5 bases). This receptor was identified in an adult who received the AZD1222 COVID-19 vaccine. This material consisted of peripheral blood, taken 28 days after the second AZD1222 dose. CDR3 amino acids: CASSPVEEFEQYF. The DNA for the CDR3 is TGTGCCAGCTCCCCGGTGGAGGAGTTCGAGCAGTACTTC.